These T cell receptor beta chains were read from a single sample in a study of glioma-infiltrating T cells after dendritic cell vaccination. Libraries were prepared by immunoSEQ multiplex PCR; TCRdb keeps only in-frame clonotypes and omits some of them. The data show tens of thousands of clones, with 80% to 85% seen just once and roughly 7.9% held by the top ten. Sequenced here: blood, sampled before dendritic cell vaccination. These receptors were taken from a human donor with glioblastoma. The CDR3 runs from the conserved cysteine through the conserved F or W. The D gene is left open where the match is weak. Rows may omit the clone size; those that give it use once, few, many or a size class.

>NA|TRBD1|TRBV5-4|TRBJ1-6
CASSVGQGARSPLHF
TGTGCCAGCAGCGTTGGACAGGGGGCCCGATCACCCCTCCACTTT
>NA|TRBD1|TRBV7-3|TRBJ1-1
CASSLTGGDTEAFF
TGTGCCAGCAGCTTGACAGGGGGTGACACTGAAGCTTTCTTT
>few|TRBD1|TRBV9|TRBJ2-7
CASSSRTGGEQYF
TGTGCCAGCAGCTCGAGGACAGGGGGCGAGCAGTACTTC
>once|TRBD1|TRBV7-6|TRBJ1-2
CASSPNPGQVYGYTF
TGTGCCAGCAGCCCCAATCCGGGACAGGTCTATGGCTACACCTTC
>once|NA|TRBV7-8|TRBJ2-3
CASSGPPPDTQYF
TGTGCCAGCAGCGGGCCACCCCCAGATACGCAGTATTTT
>NA|NA|TRBV30|TRBJ1-6
CAWSLPSSYNSPLHF
TGTGCCTGGAGTTTACCGAGCTCCTATAATTCACCCCTCCACTTT
>NA|TRBD1|TRBV27|TRBJ1-1
CASRQGSNTEAFF
TGTGCCAGCAGACAGGGGTCGAACACTGAAGCTTTCTTT
>NA|NA|TRBV6-1|TRBJ1-5
CASSERALYSNQPQHF
TGTGCCAGCAGTGAAAGAGCGCTGTATAGCAATCAGCCCCAGCATTTT
>NA|TRBD1|TRBV6-1|TRBJ2-7
CAGGQGRYEQYF
TGTGCCGGGGGACAGGGACGTTACGAGCAGTACTTC
>NA|NA|TRBV5-1|TRBJ2-1
CASSLPGDYNEQFF
TGCGCCAGCAGCTTGCCAGGGGACTACAATGAGCAGTTCTTC
>NA|TRBD1|TRBV18|TRBJ1-2
CASSRDREDYGYTF
TGTGCCAGCTCACGAGACAGGGAGGACTATGGCTACACCTTC
>NA|NA|TRBV5-1|TRBJ2-7
CASSVDMWYEQYF
TGCGCCAGCAGCGTCGACATGTGGTACGAGCAGTACTTC
>NA|NA|TRBV30|TRBJ1-6
CAWTLKGQDNSPLHF
TGTGCCTGGACCCTTAAGGGACAAGATAATTCACCCCTCCACTTT
>NA|NA|TRBV5-4|TRBJ1-1
CASSSLSNTEAFF
TGTGCCAGCAGCTCCCTTAGTAACACTGAAGCTTTCTTT
>NA|TRBD1|TRBV4-1|TRBJ2-7
CASSQVRTGDEQYF
TGCGCCAGCAGCCAAGTGAGGACAGGGGACGAGCAGTACTTC
>once|TRBD1|TRBV5-1|TRBJ1-6
CASSNEQGAGSPLHF
TGCGCCAGCAGCAACGAACAGGGGGCAGGGTCACCCCTCCACTTT
>NA|TRBD1|TRBV19|TRBJ2-7
CASSFRNLAGDRGSYEQYF
TGTGCCAGTAGTTTTAGGAATCTCGCCGGGGACAGGGGCTCCTACGAGCAGTACTTC
>few|NA|TRBV4-2|TRBJ1-2
CASSQELRQVYGYTF
TGTGCCAGCAGCCAAGAGTTGCGACAGGTCTATGGCTACACCTTC
>NA|NA|TRBV5-4|TRBJ1-2
CASRLVGGLYGYTF
TGTGCCAGCAGGTTGGTCGGGGGACTCTATGGCTACACCTTC
>few|TRBD1|TRBV6-1|TRBJ2-1
CASTPGQGPNNEQFF
TGTGCCAGCACCCCGGGACAGGGGCCGAACAATGAGCAGTTCTTC
>NA|NA|TRBV11-2|TRBJ2-7
CASSFKSASEQYF
TGTGCCAGCAGCTTTAAATCCGCGAGCGAGCAGTACTTC
>many|TRBD1|TRBV4-1|TRBJ1-3
CASSQSFTGVTGNTIYF
TGCGCCAGCAGCCAAAGTTTCACAGGGGTAACTGGAAACACCATATATTTT
>NA|NA|TRBV5-1|TRBJ1-1
CASSKNSARAEAFF
TGCGCCAGCAGCAAAAACAGCGCGAGGGCTGAAGCTTTCTTT
>NA|TRBD1|TRBV5-4|TRBJ1-2
CASSLGDRDYGYTF
TGTGCCAGCAGCTTGGGGGACAGAGACTATGGCTACACCTTC
>NA|NA|TRBV7-2|TRBJ2-7
CASIKDSFGYEQYF
TGTGCCAGCATCAAAGACAGTTTCGGCTACGAGCAGTACTTC
>NA|NA|TRBV4-3|TRBJ1-2
CASSQDTTEGYGYTF
TGCGCCAGCAGCCAAGATACGACAGAAGGCTATGGCTACACCTTC
>NA|NA|TRBV5-1|TRBJ1-6
CASSHQDLRSGNSPLHF
TGCGCCAGCAGCCACCAGGACCTTAGATCGGGGAATTCACCCCTCCACTTT
>NA|NA|TRBV6-5|TRBJ2-7
CASRDSGSSYEQYF
TGTGCCAGTAGAGACTCCGGCTCCTCCTACGAGCAGTACTTC
>NA|NA|TRBV19|TRBJ2-7
CASSIQQGINEQYF
TGTGCCAGTAGTATTCAGCAGGGAATCAACGAGCAGTACTTC
>NA|NA|TRBV9|TRBJ2-6
CASSAPGSSGANVLTF
TGTGCCAGCAGCGCCCCCGGGAGCTCTGGGGCCAACGTCCTGACTTTC
>once|NA|TRBV5-1|TRBJ2-3
CASSLPIREADTQYF
TGCGCCAGCAGCTTGCCCATCAGGGAGGCAGATACGCAGTATTTT
>NA|NA|TRBV5-4|TRBJ1-1
CASSLQGPNTEAFF
TGTGCCAGCAGCTTGCAGGGTCCAAACACTGAAGCTTTCTTT
>NA|NA|TRBV2|TRBJ2-3
CASSAGGTDTQYF
TGTGCCAGCAGCGCCGGGGGCACAGATACGCAGTATTTT
>NA|TRBD1|TRBV11-2|TRBJ1-6
CASSLAGQVGINSPLHF
TGTGCCAGCAGCTTAGCCGGACAGGTGGGGATTAATTCACCCCTCCACTTT
>few|NA|TRBV5-8|TRBJ1-2
CASSSGQLRDYGYTF
TGTGCCAGCAGCTCAGGACAGCTGAGGGACTATGGCTACACCTTC
>few|NA|TRBV5-5|TRBJ2-7
CASSRFDRTSYEQYF
TGTGCCAGCAGCCGATTTGACAGGACCTCCTACGAGCAGTACTTC
>NA|NA|TRBV18|TRBJ1-1
CASSPMTEVNTEAFF
TGTGCCAGCTCACCTATGACTGAAGTGAACACTGAAGCTTTCTTT
>once|TRBD2|TRBV9|TRBJ2-3
CASSVLAGGSTDTQYF
TGTGCCAGCAGCGTTTTAGCGGGGGGCTCGACAGATACGCAGTATTTT
>medium-sized|TRBD1|TRBV4-1|TRBJ2-5
CASSQALDRGWETQYF
TGCGCCAGCAGCCAGGCCCTGGACAGGGGATGGGAGACCCAGTACTTC
>NA|NA|TRBV5-1|TRBJ1-6
CASSPRRDLGSSPLHF
TGCGCCAGCAGCCCAAGGCGTGATCTTGGGAGTTCACCCCTCCACTTT
>NA|NA|TRBV5-6|TRBJ2-7
CASSLGALPSKQYF
TGTGCCAGCAGCTTGGGCGCCCTACCTAGCAAGCAGTACTTC
>NA|TRBD1|TRBV9|TRBJ1-2
CASSRSPGQGDYGYTF
TGTGCCAGCAGCCGAAGTCCGGGACAGGGCGACTATGGCTACACCTTC
>NA|TRBD1|TRBV5-1|TRBJ1-1
CASSLEGQDTEAFF
TGCGCCAGCAGCTTGGAGGGACAGGACACTGAAGCTTTCTTT
>NA|TRBD2|TRBV11-2|TRBJ2-2
CASSLTAGGTGELFF
TGTGCCAGCAGCTTAACAGCGGGGGGTACCGGGGAGCTGTTTTTT
>few|NA|TRBV4-2|TRBJ1-1
CASSQEGAGVAQGQTEAFF
TGTGCCAGCAGCCAAGAAGGGGCAGGAGTGGCGCAAGGGCAAACTGAAGCTTTCTTT
>NA|NA|TRBV25-1|TRBJ1-2
CASSDAGNYGYTF
TGTGCCAGCAGTGACGCAGGCAACTATGGCTACACCTTC
>NA|NA|TRBV4-2|TRBJ1-5
CASSQDLGGSNQPQHF
TGTGCCAGCAGCCAAGATCTAGGAGGGTCGAATCAGCCCCAGCATTTT
>once|TRBD2|TRBV4-2|TRBJ2-5
CASSQDSGGILETQYF
TGTGCCAGCAGCCAAGACAGCGGGGGGATCTTAGAGACCCAGTACTTC
>NA|NA|TRBV7-9|TRBJ1-1
CASSHSPRAFF
TGTGCCAGCAGCCACAGCCCCCGAGCTTTCTTT
>NA|TRBD1|TRBV4-1|TRBJ1-2
CASSLHTPGQAHNYGYTF
TGCGCCAGCAGCCTTCACACACCGGGACAGGCACACAACTATGGCTACACCTTC
>few|NA|TRBV7-2|TRBJ2-7
CASTDEGLWNEQYF
TGTGCCAGCACCGATGAGGGTCTTTGGAACGAGCAGTACTTC
>few|TRBD1|TRBV2|TRBJ1-2
CASSAEGAGPYGYTF
TGTGCCAGCAGCGCTGAGGGGGCGGGGCCCTATGGCTACACCTTC
>NA|TRBD1|TRBV6-5|TRBJ1-6
CASSSPGGSDSPLHF
TGTGCCAGCAGTTCCCCAGGGGGTTCAGATTCACCCCTCCACTTT
>few|NA|TRBV4-2|TRBJ2-1
CASSQGLARDEQFF
TGTGCCAGCAGCCAAGGTCTAGCGAGGGATGAGCAGTTCTTC
>NA|TRBD1|TRBV2|TRBJ1-1
CASKLDRVNTEAFF
TGTGCCAGCAAACTGGACAGGGTGAACACTGAAGCTTTCTTT